These 32 T cell receptor beta chains were all obtained from the same sample, sequenced in a study of blood T cell repertoires in COVID-19. TCRdb's table, derived via immunoSEQ multiplex PCR, lists solely in-frame clones and lacks some. Counted here are about 66,000 clones, roughly 82% occurring once; the ten biggest clones make up about 6.9%. The sample taken for sequencing was peripheral blood. The receptors were gathered from a man aged 55 to 69 with acute or convalescent COVID-19.

This chain links TRBV5-8 with TRBJ2-7; TRBD1 agrees at 9 bases. The V gene end was trimmed by 2 bases and the J gene end by 3 bases; junction bases not matched to a gene: 9. Per germline, CDR1 SGHTS and CDR2 YDEGEE. The CDR3 is 16 residues long. CDR3 protein: CASSFGSGTGIYEQYV. Here the CDR3 DNA reads TGTGCCAGCAGCTTTGGCTCCGGGACAGGGATCTACGAGCAGTACGTC.

The CDR3 DNA sequence: TGTGCCAGCAGCGAGGGATATTCACCCCTCCACTTT. Its protein product is CASSEGYSPLHF. The V gene is TRBV6-2 or TRBV6-3, the J gene TRBJ1-6, with D hard to call. Between the trimmed V and J ends, which lost 6 bases and 8 bases, there was a span of 8 bases. The CDR3 runs 12 residues. CDR1 and CDR2 (germline): MNHEY, SVGEGT.

With regard to this clone: The same CDR3 can be traced to other DNA sequences in this sample. This chain connects TRBV7-2 to TRBJ2-5; 9 bases are a match to TRBD2. This CDR3 has 17 residues. The V gene end was trimmed by 3 bases and the J gene end by 0 bases; junction bases not matched to a gene: 8. Germline CDR1 SGHTA, CDR2 FQGNSA. The CDR3 region is CASSLGGLAGYQETQYF. The DNA for the CDR3 is TGTGCCAGCAGCTTGGGTGGGCTAGCGGGATACCAAGAGACCCAGTACTTC.

The J gene is TRBJ1-2, the V gene TRBV9; TRBD1 matches 10 bases. The germline V gene has CDR1 SGDLS and CDR2 YYNGEE. The CDR3 sequence is 15 residues long. Trimming removed 0 bases from V and 8 bases from J; junction bases left unmatched: 7. The CDR3 reads CASSVADRGLIGYTF. The DNA for the CDR3 is TGTGCCAGCAGCGTAGCGGACAGGGGGTTGATCGGCTACACCTTC.

This chain joins TRBV30 and TRBJ1-5; perhaps TRBD1 as D (5 bases). This CDR3 is 14 amino acids long. Germline V CDR1 and CDR2: GTSNPN, SVGIG (reference sequence). The V end lost 1 base, the J end lost 2 bases, and 9 bases lay between the germline ends. The CDR3 loop is CAWSGGGGNQPQHF. The CDR3 nucleotides read TGTGCCTGGAGTGGTGGAGGGGGCAATCAGCCCCAGCATTTT.

The chain has TRBV5-5 and TRBJ1-2; TRBD1 aligns across 8 bases. Germline lookup yields CDR1 SGHKS and CDR2 YYEKEE (reference sequence). The V and J ends lost 1 base and 6 bases, in that order; junction bases with no gene match: 5. The CDR3 contains 14 residues. The CDR3 region is CASSLRTGIDGYTF. The CDR3 region has the DNA TGTGCCAGCAGCTTGAGGACAGGGATAGATGGCTACACCTTC.

This chain uses TRBV3-1 (or the pseudogene TRBV3-2) with TRBJ2-3; no reliable D call. The CDR3 loop spans 13 amino acids. Germline V gene data show CDR1 as LGHDT and CDR2 as YNNKEL (reference sequence). The V end was cut by 5 bases, the J end by 1 base, with 7 bases between. CDR3 sequence (DNA): TGTGCCAGCAGCGTCACAGGCACAGATACGCAGTATTTT. Amino acids: CASSVTGTDTQYF.

The chain joins TRBV6-2 or TRBV6-3 to TRBJ2-7; 7 nucleotides match TRBD1. The length of the CDR3 is 16 residues. CDR1 is MNHEY and CDR2 is SVGEGT in the germline V gene. The V gene end was trimmed by 2 bases and the J gene end by 5 bases; junction bases not matched to a gene: 12. CDR3: CASSYPGGDSLHEQYF. For the CDR3, the DNA is TGTGCCAGCAGTTACCCCGGTGGGGACAGTCTTCACGAGCAGTACTTC.

J is TRBJ2-2 and V is TRBV11-3; 9 bases line up with TRBD1. Germline lookup yields CDR1 SGHNT and CDR2 YENEEA. V shed 4 bases, J shed 0 bases, and the junction held 6 bases outside the gene matches. The CDR3 is 17 residues long. The CDR3: CASSSGTGHANTGELFF. The CDR3 coding sequence is TGTGCCAGCAGCTCCGGGACAGGGCACGCGAACACCGGGGAGCTGTTTTTT.

The rearrangement joins TRBV19 to TRBJ1-2, with 11 bases matching TRBD1. The junction had 4 bases not matched to a gene; V was cut back by 6 bases and J by 4 bases. Germline CDR1 reads LNHDA; CDR2 reads SQIVND (reference sequence). The CDR3 covers 14 residues. This CDR3 reads CASSRTGGVYGYTF. CDR3 DNA sequence: TGTGCCAGTAGCCGGACAGGGGGCGTCTATGGCTACACCTTC.

The chain carries TRBV19 and TRBJ1-6; D is uncertain. Germline-derived CDR1 and CDR2 are LNHDA and SQIVND (reference sequence). The CDR3 runs 14 residues. Trimming removed 6 bases at V and 3 bases at J, with 9 bases between. The CDR3 DNA sequence: TGTGCCAGTAGACCTCACGGCTATAATTCACCCCTCCACTTT. Amino acids: CASRPHGYNSPLHF. Combining the CDR3 with reference TRBV19 and TRBJ1-6 gives the whole variable domain DGGITQSPKYLFRKEGQNVTLSCEQNLNHDAMYWYRQDPGQGLRLIYYSQIVNDFQKGDIAEGYSVSREKKESFPLTVTSAQKNPTAFYLCASRPHGYNSPLHFGNGTRLTVT.

This clone is classed as medium-sized. The chain couples TRBV7-2 to TRBJ1-1, with 12 bases identical to TRBD1. V lost 5 bases and J lost 0; bases outside the gene matches: 7. Germline V CDR1 and CDR2: SGHTA, FQGNSA. This CDR3 is built from 17 residues. The chain's CDR3 is CASSPSGQGAVNTEAFF. As DNA, the CDR3 is TGTGCCAGCAGCCCTTCGGGACAGGGGGCTGTGAACACTGAAGCTTTCTTT.

The gene calls are TRBV19 and TRBJ2-1, with unresolved D. This CDR3 contains 15 residues. Trimming stripped 6 bases from V and 2 bases from J, with 14 bases between. Germline V gene sequence: CDR1 LNHDA, CDR2 SQIVND (reference sequence). CDR3 amino acids: CASRPGFPPYNEQFF. In nucleotides, the CDR3 is TGTGCCAGTAGACCGGGTTTTCCCCCCTACAATGAGCAGTTCTTC.

V is TRBV19 and J is TRBJ1-5; 7 bases are a match to TRBD1. The CDR3 has 16 amino acids. The germline V gene encodes CDR1 LNHDA and CDR2 SQIVND (reference sequence). V was pared by 3 bases and J by 2 bases, with 7 bases of the junction left unmatched. CDR3 DNA: TGTGCCAGTAGTATTTTTCGGCAGGGGGGCAATCAGCCCCAGCATTTT. Protein sequence: CASSIFRQGGNQPQHF.

This sequence joins TRBV11-2 and TRBJ2-3; 11 nucleotides match TRBD2. Per germline, CDR1 SGHAT and CDR2 FQNNGV. The CDR3 runs 14 residues. V was pared by 3 bases and J by 12 bases, with 8 bases of the junction left unmatched. This CDR3 reads CASSFYSGGAFQYF. Here the CDR3 DNA reads TGTGCCAGCAGCTTCTATAGCGGGGGGGCCTTTCAGTATTTT.

This rearrangement joins TRBV29-1 to TRBJ2-3; 8 bases are shared with TRBD1. Germline V lookup: CDR1 SQVTM, CDR2 ANQGSEA. The trim removed 3 bases at V and 5 bases at J, leaving 13 bases unmatched. The CDR3 length is 16 residues. The DNA of the CDR3 is TGCAGCGTTGACGAGGGGGCAGGGGGCTTCGGAGATACGCAGTATTTT. Translated: CSVDEGAGGFGDTQYF.

The chain uses TRBV7-2 and TRBJ2-4; 8 bases line up with TRBD2. Per the germline V gene, CDR1 is SGHTA and CDR2 is FQGNSA. This CDR3 region has 15 residues. V lost 4 bases and J lost 5; bases outside the gene matches: 7. The CDR3 nucleotides read TGTGCCAGCAGCTCCGGGGGGGGGCTGGAAAACATTCAGTACTTC. Protein product: CASSSGGGLENIQYF. Full variable domain (missing parts from reference TRBV7-2 and TRBJ2-4): GAGVSQSPSNKVTEKGKDVELRCDPISGHTALYWYRQSLGQGLEFLIYFQGNSAPDKSGLPSDRFSAERTGGSVSTLTIQRTQQEDSAVYLCASSSGGGLENIQYFGAGTRLSVL.

The chain uses TRBV3-1 (or the pseudogene TRBV3-2) and TRBJ2-1; D remains ambiguous. The ends were cut back, 3 bases at V and 5 bases at J, with 11 bases in the middle. The germline V gene has CDR1 LGHDT and CDR2 YNNKEL (reference sequence). The CDR3 runs 14 residues. The CDR3 loop reads CASSQRFQDNEQFF. The CDR3 DNA follows: TGTGCCAGCAGCCAGAGGTTTCAAGACAATGAGCAGTTCTTC.

The count of this clone is one. The chain uses TRBV7-9 and TRBJ2-2, with 11 positions matching TRBD1. Germline CDR1 reads SEHNR; CDR2 reads FQNEAQ (reference sequence). The CDR3 is made up of 16 amino acids. J was trimmed by 6 bases and V by 5 bases; bases with no gene match: 8. CDR3 amino acids: CASSTAGTGGAGELFF. The CDR3 DNA follows: TGTGCCAGCAGCACGGCCGGGACAGGGGGTGCCGGGGAGCTGTTTTTT.

This chain links TRBV5-1 with TRBJ2-5; the match to TRBD1 covers 10 bases. This CDR3 has 15 amino acids. The V segment lost 4 bases and the J segment 2 bases; nucleotides outside the gene matches: 5. The germline V gene encodes CDR1 SGHRS and CDR2 YFSETQ. DNA of the CDR3: TGCGCCAGCAGCGGGGGACAGGGGTATCAAGAGACCCAGTACTTC. This gives the protein CASSGGQGYQETQYF.

This clone was counted a few times. The chain links TRBV11-3 to TRBJ1-1; D is perhaps TRBD1 (6 bases). V was cut by 0 bases and J by 4 bases, with 9 bases left in between. There are 14 residues in the CDR3. Germline CDR1 and CDR2: SGHNT and YENEEA. The CDR3 region is CASSLDAGATEAFF. The CDR3 nucleotides read TGTGCCAGCAGCTTAGATGCAGGGGCCACTGAAGCTTTCTTT.

The chain combines TRBV7-6 with TRBJ2-2, with TRBD2 identical over 9 bases. Germline-derived CDR1 and CDR2 are SGHVS and FNYEAQ. The CDR3 loop spans 17 amino acids. Unmatched junction bases numbered 5, after V lost 2 bases and J lost 1 base. CDR3 loop: CASSLLGAGGNTGELFF. DNA for the CDR3: TGTGCCAGCAGCTTATTAGGAGCGGGGGGGAACACCGGGGAGCTGTTTTTT.

The gene calls are TRBV18 and TRBJ2-1, with unresolved D. Germline CDR1 is KGHSH and CDR2 is LQKENI. Trimming removed 3 bases at V and 9 bases at J, with 9 bases between. This CDR3 has 12 amino acids. In DNA form, the CDR3 reads TGTGCCAGCTCACCCATAGCCCGTGAGCAGTTCTTC. It translates to CASSPIAREQFF.

The chain links TRBV23-1 to TRBJ2-7, with 8 bases lining up with TRBD1. TRBV23-1 is placed among ORFs of uncertain function. This CDR3 is built from 10 residues. CDR3 sequence (DNA): TGCGCCAGCAGTCCGGACAGGGTGGGAGTC. It yields the protein CASSPDRVGV.

V usage is TRBV21-1 and J usage is TRBJ2-3; the DNA was not compared with TRBD1, the D call given in the table. TRBV21-1 is a documented pseudogene. CDR3 length equals 16 residues. The DNA of the CDR3 is TGTGCCAGCAGCCAGCCTCGGGACAGGGGATCAGATACGCAGTATTTT. Amino acid sequence: CASSQPRDRGSDTQYF.

This clone was seen a single time. Here the CDR3 DNA reads TGTGCCAGCCGGGCGGGACTTTTCCAAGAGACCCAGTACTTC. Translation: CASRAGLFQETQYF. The chain has TRBV6-5 and TRBJ2-5; tentative D call: TRBD2 (6 bases). The V gene lost 8 bases and the J gene lost 1 base, with 14 bases spanning the gap. Germline CDR1 is MNHEY and CDR2 is SVGAGI. There are 14 residues in the CDR3.

The chain is built from TRBV11-2 and TRBJ2-6, with 8 nucleotides matching TRBD1. V shed 1 base and J 4 bases; nucleotides not matched to a gene: 6. From germline, CDR1 is SGHAT and CDR2 FQNNGV. The CDR3 totals 17 residues. Here the CDR3 DNA reads TGTGCCAGCAGCTTAGGGCCGGGACAGGAGGGGGCCAACGTCCTGACTTTC. The encoded protein is CASSLGPGQEGANVLTF.

The CDR3 sequence: CASSFAGGPTGELFF. DNA for the CDR3: TGCGCCAGCAGCTTCGCGGGGGGTCCCACCGGGGAGCTGTTTTTT. This chain connects TRBV5-1 to TRBJ2-2, with TRBD2 matching over 8 bases. The germline V gene encodes CDR1 SGHRS and CDR2 YFSETQ. This CDR3 region has 15 residues. V was clipped by 2 bases and J by 4 bases; unmatched bases: 4.

V usage is TRBV9 and J usage is TRBJ1-1; D gene ambiguous. The V end lost 0 bases, the J end lost 7 bases, and 10 bases lay between the germline ends. Looked up from germline, CDR1 is SGDLS and CDR2 is YYNGEE. There are 13 residues in the CDR3. CDR3 coding DNA: TGTGCCAGCAGCGTAGAAAAAGTCGGTGAAGCTTTCTTT. This codes for CASSVEKVGEAFF.

This clone was detected only once. The chain uses TRBV7-9 and TRBJ1-4; D is ambiguous. Trimming took 1 base from V and 0 from J, leaving 6 bases between them. The CDR3 is 15 amino acids. Germline V lookup: CDR1 SEHNR, CDR2 FQNEAQ (reference sequence). CDR3 DNA: TGTGCCAGCAGCTTAGATGGAGCAACTAATGAAAAACTGTTTTTT. As protein: CASSLDGATNEKLFF.

The chain is built from TRBV19 and TRBJ1-4; perhaps TRBD1 as D (5 bases). Germline CDR1 and CDR2: LNHDA and SQIVND (reference sequence). The V gene lost 3 bases and the J gene lost 4 bases, with 15 bases spanning the gap. The CDR3 runs 16 residues. CDR3 residues: CASSIGSLGVNEKLFF. The CDR3 DNA sequence: TGTGCCAGTAGTATTGGTTCGTTAGGGGTTAATGAAAAACTGTTTTTT.

V gene TRBV18 combines with J gene TRBJ2-1; 11 nucleotides align to TRBD2. After removal of 3 bases from V and 1 base from J, the junction contained 11 bases not matched to a gene. Germline assignment: CDR1 KGHSH and CDR2 LQKENI. CDR3 size: 19 residues. CDR3 residues: CASSPPLSSGGLSYNEQFF. The CDR3 DNA reads TGTGCCAGCTCACCCCCGTTGTCTAGCGGGGGGTTATCCTACAATGAGCAGTTCTTC.